Included here is one T cell receptor beta chain sequence, with context. The target antigen is unknown. This sample was taken from a study of regulatory T cells in long-lasting Graves disease. Study-wide findings and caveats: Persistent disease preferred TRBV28, TRBJ1-2 and TRBJ2-5. For persistent Graves' patients, TCR diversity was lower than for newly diagnosed ones.

Time point meaning: newly diagnosed GD, antithyroid drugs for less than 3 months. With RNA extracted from PBMCs as input, the TCR library was made. Arm-PCR of CDR3 regions and iRepertoire HTBI primers were the basis on which TCR beta libraries were built. A single record per CDR3 protein comes from TCRdb applying MiXCR to the multiplex PCR reads. Among about 440,000 distinct CDR3 sequences, 14% to 15% were seen once, and the ten largest hold about a sixth. Unmatched junction bases numbered 8, after V lost 0 bases and J lost 4 bases. The CDR3 spans 18 residues. The germline gives CDR1 MGHRA, CDR2 YSYEKL. This sample was also put to use in a study of T cells in Graves' hyperthyroidism and ophthalmopathy. That work states: RT-PCR in the first round (using the HTBI primer set) targeted the TCR CDR3.

This specimen consisted of peripheral blood mononuclear cells (PBMCs), obtained at new diagnosis, from a patient treated with antithyroid drugs. This TCR was recovered from a woman in her thirties with Graves disease. The chain has TRBV4-1 and TRBJ2-7; 14 nucleotides line up with TRBD2. This chain's CDR3 is CASSQDPAGLAGVYEQYF. CDR3 in DNA: TGCGCCAGCAGCCAAGATCCAGCGGGACTAGCGGGAGTGTACGAGCAGTACTTC.